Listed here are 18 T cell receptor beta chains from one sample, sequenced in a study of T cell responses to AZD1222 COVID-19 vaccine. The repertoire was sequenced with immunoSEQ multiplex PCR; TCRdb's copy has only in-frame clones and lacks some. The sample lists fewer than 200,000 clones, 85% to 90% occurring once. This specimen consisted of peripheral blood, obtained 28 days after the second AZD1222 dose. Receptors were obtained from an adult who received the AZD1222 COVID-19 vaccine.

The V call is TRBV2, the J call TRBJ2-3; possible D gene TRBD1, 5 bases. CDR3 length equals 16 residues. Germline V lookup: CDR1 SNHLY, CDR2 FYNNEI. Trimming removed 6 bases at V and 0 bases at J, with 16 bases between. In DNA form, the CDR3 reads TGTGCCAGCAGCCCCGCGACAGCCACTAGCACAGATACGCAGTATTTT. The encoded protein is CASSPATATSTDTQYF. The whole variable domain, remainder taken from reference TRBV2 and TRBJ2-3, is EPEVTQTPSHQVTQMGQEVILRCVPISNHLYFYWYRQILGQKVEFLVSFYNNEISEKSEIFDDQFSVERPDGSNFTLKIRSTKLEDSAMYFCASSPATATSTDTQYFGPGTRLTVL.

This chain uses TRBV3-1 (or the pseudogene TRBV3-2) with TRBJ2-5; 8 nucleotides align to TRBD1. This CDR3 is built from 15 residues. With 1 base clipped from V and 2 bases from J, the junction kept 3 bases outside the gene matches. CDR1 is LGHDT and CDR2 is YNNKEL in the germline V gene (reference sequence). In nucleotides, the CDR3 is TGTGCCAGCAGCCAAGCCCACAGGGGGCAAGAGACCCAGTACTTC. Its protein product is CASSQAHRGQETQYF.

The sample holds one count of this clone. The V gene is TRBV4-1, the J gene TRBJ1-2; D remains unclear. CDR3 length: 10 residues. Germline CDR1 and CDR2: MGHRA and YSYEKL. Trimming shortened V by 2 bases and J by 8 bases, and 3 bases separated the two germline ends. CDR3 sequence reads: CASSQRGYTF. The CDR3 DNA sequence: TGCGCCAGCAGCCAACGGGGCTACACCTTC.

The CDR3 protein is CASSPQGQGYQPQHF. CDR3 in DNA: TGTGCCAGCAGCCCCCAGGGACAGGGATATCAGCCCCAGCATTTT. This chain links TRBV2 with TRBJ1-5; 9 nucleotides agree with TRBD1. The junction had 8 bases not matched to a gene; V was cut back by 6 bases and J by 5 bases. The CDR3 extends over 15 amino acids. CDR1 and CDR2 (germline): SNHLY, FYNNEI. The full variable domain, in which reference TRBV2 and TRBJ1-5 provide the parts outside the CDR3, is EPEVTQTPSHQVTQMGQEVILRCVPISNHLYFYWYRQILGQKVEFLVSFYNNEISEKSEIFDDQFSVERPDGSNFTLKIRSTKLEDSAMYFCASSPQGQGYQPQHFGDGTRLSIL.

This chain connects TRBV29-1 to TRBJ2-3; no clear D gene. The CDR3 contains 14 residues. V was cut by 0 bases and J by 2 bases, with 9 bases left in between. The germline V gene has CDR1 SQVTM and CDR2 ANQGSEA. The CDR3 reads CSVEEPTDTDTQYF. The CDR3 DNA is TGCAGCGTTGAAGAGCCCACGGACACAGATACGCAGTATTTT.

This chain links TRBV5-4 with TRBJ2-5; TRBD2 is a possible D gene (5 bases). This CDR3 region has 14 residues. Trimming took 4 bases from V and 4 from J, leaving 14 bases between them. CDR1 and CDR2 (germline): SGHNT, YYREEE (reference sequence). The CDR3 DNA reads TGTGCCAGCAGCAACCCGAGGAGGATAGAGACCCAGTACTTC. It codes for CASSNPRRIETQYF.

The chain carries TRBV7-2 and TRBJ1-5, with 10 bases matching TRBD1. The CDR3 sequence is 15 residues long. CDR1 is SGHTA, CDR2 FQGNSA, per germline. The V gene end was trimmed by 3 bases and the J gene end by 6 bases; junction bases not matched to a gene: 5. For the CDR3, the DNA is TGTGCCAGCAGCTTTGACAGGGGGCGCGTTCAGCCCCAGCATTTT. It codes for CASSFDRGRVQPQHF.

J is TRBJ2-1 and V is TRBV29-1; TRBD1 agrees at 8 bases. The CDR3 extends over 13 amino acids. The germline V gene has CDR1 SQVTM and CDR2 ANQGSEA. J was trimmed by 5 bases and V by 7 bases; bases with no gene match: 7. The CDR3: CSAGQGRDNEQFF. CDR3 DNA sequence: TGCAGCGCTGGACAGGGTCGGGACAATGAGCAGTTCTTC.

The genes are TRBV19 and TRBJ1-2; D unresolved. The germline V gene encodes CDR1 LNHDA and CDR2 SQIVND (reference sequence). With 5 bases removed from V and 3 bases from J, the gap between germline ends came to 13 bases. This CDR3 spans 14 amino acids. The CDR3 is CASSLREVDYGYTF. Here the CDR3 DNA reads TGTGCCAGTAGTCTGAGGGAAGTCGACTATGGCTACACCTTC.

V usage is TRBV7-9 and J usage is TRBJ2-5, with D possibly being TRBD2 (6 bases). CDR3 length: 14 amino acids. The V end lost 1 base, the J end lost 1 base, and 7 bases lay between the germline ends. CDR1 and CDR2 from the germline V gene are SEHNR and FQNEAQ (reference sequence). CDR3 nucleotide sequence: TGTGCCAGCAGCTTAGGGGGACTCCAAGAGACCCAGTACTTC. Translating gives CASSLGGLQETQYF.

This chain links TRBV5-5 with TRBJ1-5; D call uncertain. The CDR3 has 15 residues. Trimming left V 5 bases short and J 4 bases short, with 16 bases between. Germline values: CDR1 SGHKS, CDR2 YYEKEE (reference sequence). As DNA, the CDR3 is TGTGCCAGCAGTCCTGACGTAGGATGGAATCAGCCCCAGCATTTT. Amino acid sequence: CASSPDVGWNQPQHF. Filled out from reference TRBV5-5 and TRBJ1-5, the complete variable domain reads DAGVTQSPTHLIKTRGQQVTLRCSPISGHKSVSWYQQVLGQGPQFIFQYYEKEERGRGNFPDRFSARQFPNYSSELNVNALLLGDSALYLCASSPDVGWNQPQHFGDGTRLSIL.

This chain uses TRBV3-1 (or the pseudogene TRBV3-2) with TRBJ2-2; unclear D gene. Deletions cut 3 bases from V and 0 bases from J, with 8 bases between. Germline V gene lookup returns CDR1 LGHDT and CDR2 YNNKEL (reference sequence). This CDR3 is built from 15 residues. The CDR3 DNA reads TGTGCCAGCAGCCATCAAACACCGAACACCGGGGAGCTGTTTTTT. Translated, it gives CASSHQTPNTGELFF.

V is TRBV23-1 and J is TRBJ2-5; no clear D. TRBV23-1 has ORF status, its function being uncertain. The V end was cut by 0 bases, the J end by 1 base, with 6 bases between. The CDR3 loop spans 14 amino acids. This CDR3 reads CASSQSAGQETQYF. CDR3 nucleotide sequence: TGCGCCAGCAGTCAATCGGCAGGCCAAGAGACCCAGTACTTC.

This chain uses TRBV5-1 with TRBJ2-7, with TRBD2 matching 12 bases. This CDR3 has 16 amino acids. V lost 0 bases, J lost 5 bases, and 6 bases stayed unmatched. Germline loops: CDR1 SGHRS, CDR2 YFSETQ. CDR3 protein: CASSLAPSGGVDEQYF. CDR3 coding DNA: TGCGCCAGCAGCTTGGCCCCTAGCGGGGGGGTCGACGAGCAGTACTTC. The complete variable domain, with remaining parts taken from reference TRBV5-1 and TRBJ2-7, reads KAGVTQTPRYLIKTRGQQVTLSCSPISGHRSVSWYQQTPGQGLQFLFEYFSETQRNKGNFPGRFSGRQFSNSRSEMNVSTLELGDSALYLCASSLAPSGGVDEQYFGPGTRLTVT.

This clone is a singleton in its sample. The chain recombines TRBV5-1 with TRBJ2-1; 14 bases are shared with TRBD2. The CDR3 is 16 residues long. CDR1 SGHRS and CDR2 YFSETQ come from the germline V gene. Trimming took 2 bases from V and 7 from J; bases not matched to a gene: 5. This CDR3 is CASSFQGTSGGNEQFF. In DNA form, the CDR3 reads TGCGCCAGCAGCTTTCAGGGGACTAGCGGGGGTAATGAGCAGTTCTTC. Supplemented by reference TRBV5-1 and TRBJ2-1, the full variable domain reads KAGVTQTPRYLIKTRGQQVTLSCSPISGHRSVSWYQQTPGQGLQFLFEYFSETQRNKGNFPGRFSGRQFSNSRSEMNVSTLELGDSALYLCASSFQGTSGGNEQFFGPGTRLTVL.

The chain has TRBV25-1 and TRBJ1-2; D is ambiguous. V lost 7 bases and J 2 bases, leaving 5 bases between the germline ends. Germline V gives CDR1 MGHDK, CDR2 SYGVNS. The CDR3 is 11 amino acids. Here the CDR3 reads CASKENYGYTF. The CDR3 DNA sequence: TGTGCCAGCAAAGAAAACTATGGCTACACCTTC.

CDR3 in DNA: TGTGCCAGCAGCGAGGGACAGGGTTGGTATGGCTACACCTTC. Encoded protein: CASSEGQGWYGYTF. The chain recombines TRBV7-2 with TRBJ1-2; 9 nucleotides align to TRBD1. V dropped 5 bases and J dropped 5; count of bases not matched to a gene: 6. The germline V gene encodes CDR1 SGHTA and CDR2 FQGNSA. This CDR3 comprises 14 residues.

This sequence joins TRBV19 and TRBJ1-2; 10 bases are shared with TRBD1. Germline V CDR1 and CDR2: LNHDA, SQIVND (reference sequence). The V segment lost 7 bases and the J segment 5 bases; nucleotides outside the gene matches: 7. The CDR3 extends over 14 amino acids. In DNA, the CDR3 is TGTGCCAGTACGCAGACAGGGGGCGTGTATGGCTACACCTTC. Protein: CASTQTGGVYGYTF.